The present T cell receptor beta chain was sequenced within a study of blood T cell repertoires in COVID-19. Study-wide background: COVID-19 samples, acute and convalescent, were from the United States, Italy and Spain.

The germline V gene has CDR1 MNHEY and CDR2 SVGAGI. Trimming shortened V by 7 bases and J by 2 bases, and 14 bases separated the two germline ends. There are 15 residues in the CDR3. Produced via immunoSEQ multiplex PCR; TCRdb's table is partial and in-frame only. The sample comprises approximately 300,000 clones, just under 90% of which are singletons, and 5.5% to 8% rests with the top ten. The receptor's source is a woman between 45 and 60 years old with COVID-19, enrolled during active disease. The rearrangement joins TRBV6-5 to TRBJ2-2; D gene uncertain. Sample: peripheral blood. CDR3 in amino acids: CASIFLMSNTGELFF. In DNA, the CDR3 is TGTGCCAGCATCTTTTTAATGAGCAACACCGGGGAGCTGTTTTTT.